The clone carrying this T cell receptor beta chain was seen more than once but under ten times. Its antigen is as yet unknown. These data come from a study of T cell repertoires in cytomegalovirus infection. Background on the study: HLA-C-restricted CMV epitopes, recently identified, and well-studied HLA-B-restricted ones were used by the study. Evidence of both CMV infection and a matching HLA type came from public TCR beta signatures. Study conclusions and caveats: Ex vivo responses were dominated by HLA-C-restricted CMV-specific TCR beta clonotypes. The study identified carriers of CMV plus the relevant HLA from cumulative public TCR beta family frequency.

TCRdb processed the reads anew with MiXCR; each CDR3 protein has one entry. Of 700,000 to 950,000 distinct CDR3 sequences listed, over 25% are singletons. The V and J ends lost 4 bases and 1 base, in that order; junction bases with no gene match: 17. CDR3 length: 19 residues. Germline V gives CDR1 SGHNT, CDR2 YENEEA. The specimen comprised cultured CD8+ T cells from PBMCs, sampled from culture after CMV antigen stimulation. The V gene is TRBV11-3, the J gene TRBJ2-3, with 7 bases that match TRBD2. This receptor was obtained from a human donor in good health (CMV status not recorded). Some clones in this sample may be carry-over from other donors' samples. Here the CDR3 DNA reads TGTGCCAGCAGCTCCCGAAGCGGGACTTTCGGGCCCTGCACAGATACGCAGTATTTT. Amino acid sequence: CASSSRSGTFGPCTDTQYF.